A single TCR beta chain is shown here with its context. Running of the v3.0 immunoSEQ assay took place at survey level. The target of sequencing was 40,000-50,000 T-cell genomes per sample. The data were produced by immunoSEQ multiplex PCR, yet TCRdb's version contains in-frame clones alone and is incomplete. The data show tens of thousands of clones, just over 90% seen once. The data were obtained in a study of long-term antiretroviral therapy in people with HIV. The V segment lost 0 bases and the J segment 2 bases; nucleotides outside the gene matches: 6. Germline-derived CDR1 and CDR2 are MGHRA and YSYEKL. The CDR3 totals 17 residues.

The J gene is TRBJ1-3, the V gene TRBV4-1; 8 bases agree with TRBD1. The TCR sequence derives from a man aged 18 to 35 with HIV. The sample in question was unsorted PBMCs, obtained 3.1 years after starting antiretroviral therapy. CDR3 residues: CASSQEAAGQAGNTIYF. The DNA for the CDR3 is TGCGCCAGCAGCCAAGAGGCGGCGGGACAGGCTGGAAACACCATATATTTT.